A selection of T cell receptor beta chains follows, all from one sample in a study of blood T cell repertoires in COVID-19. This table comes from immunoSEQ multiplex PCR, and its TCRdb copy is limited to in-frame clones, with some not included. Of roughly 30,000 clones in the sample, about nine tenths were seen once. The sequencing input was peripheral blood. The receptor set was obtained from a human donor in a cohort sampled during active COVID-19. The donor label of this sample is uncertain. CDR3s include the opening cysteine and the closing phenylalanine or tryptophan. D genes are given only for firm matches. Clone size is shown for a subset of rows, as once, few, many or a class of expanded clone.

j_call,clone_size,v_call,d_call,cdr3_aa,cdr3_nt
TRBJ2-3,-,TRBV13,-,CASSLRTGTDTQYF,TGTGCCAGCAGCTTAAGGACAGGCACAGATACGCAGTATTTT
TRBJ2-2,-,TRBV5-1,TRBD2,CASSFGLAGAGELFF,TGCGCCAGCAGCTTTGGACTAGCGGGGGCCGGGGAGCTGTTTTTT
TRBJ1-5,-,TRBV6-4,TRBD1,CASRDWTGSNQPQHF,TGTGCCAGCAGAGATTGGACAGGGAGCAATCAGCCCCAGCATTTT
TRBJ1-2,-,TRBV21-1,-,CASSKRGQHFFYGYTF,TGTGCCAGCAGCAAACGAGGACAGCACTTTTTCTATGGCTACACCTTC
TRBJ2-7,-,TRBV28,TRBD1,CASSLDRPQDEQYF,TGTGCCAGCAGTTTGGACAGGCCACAAGACGAGCAGTACTTC
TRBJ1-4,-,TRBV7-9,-,CASSLGRVNEKLFF,TGTGCCAGCAGCTTAGGCAGGGTGAATGAAAAACTGTTTTTT
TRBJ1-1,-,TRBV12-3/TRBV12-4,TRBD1,CATQGQPNTEAFF,TGTGCCACCCAGGGACAGCCGAACACTGAAGCTTTCTTT
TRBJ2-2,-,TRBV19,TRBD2,CASTPSGGRGTGELFF,TGTGCCAGTACCCCGAGCGGGGGGCGCGGCACCGGGGAGCTGTTTTTT
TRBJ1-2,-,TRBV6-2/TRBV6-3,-,CASSRGGSGYTF,TGTGCCAGCAGTAGAGGGGGATCAGGCTACACCTTC
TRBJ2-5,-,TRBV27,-,CASSLAQGRETQYF,TGTGCCAGCAGTTTAGCACAGGGGAGGGAGACCCAGTACTTC
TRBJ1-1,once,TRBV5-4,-,CASSPRQLNTEAFF,TGTGCCAGCAGCCCCCGACAGCTGAACACTGAAGCTTTCTTT
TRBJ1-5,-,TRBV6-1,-,CASTVTLPEGQPQHF,TGTGCCAGCACTGTGACTCTGCCAGAGGGTCAGCCCCAGCATTTT
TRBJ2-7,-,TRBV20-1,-,CSASYSTYEQYF,TGCAGTGCTAGTTACTCGACCTACGAGCAGTACTTC
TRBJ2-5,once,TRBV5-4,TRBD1,CASSPRDRGQETQYF,TGTGCCAGCAGCCCCCGGGACAGGGGCCAAGAGACCCAGTACTTC
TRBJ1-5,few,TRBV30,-,CAWSTSYGNQPQHF,TGTGCCTGGAGTACCAGTTATGGCAATCAGCCCCAGCATTTT
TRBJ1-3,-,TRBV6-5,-,CASSYSEGRTIYF,TGTGCCAGCAGTTACTCCGAGGGTCGCACCATATATTTT
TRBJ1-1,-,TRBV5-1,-,CASKTGTTNTEAFF,TGCGCCAGCAAGACCGGGACAACTAACACTGAAGCTTTCTTT
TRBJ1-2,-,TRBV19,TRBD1,CASSMTGSTNYGYTF,TGTGCCAGTAGTATGACAGGGAGCACAAACTATGGCTACACCTTC
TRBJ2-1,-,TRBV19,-,CASSPPRGAYNEQFF,TGTGCCAGTAGTCCCCCCAGGGGGGCCTACAATGAGCAGTTCTTC
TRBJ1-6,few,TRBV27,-,CASSPDRGGSPLHF,TGTGCCAGCAGCCCGGACAGAGGTGGTTCACCCCTCCACTTT
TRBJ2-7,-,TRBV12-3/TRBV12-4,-,CASRRASSYEQYF,TGTGCCAGCAGGAGGGCGAGCTCCTACGAGCAGTACTTC
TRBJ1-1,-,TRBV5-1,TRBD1,CASSPRDREWTEAFF,TGCGCCAGCAGCCCAAGGGACAGGGAGTGGACTGAAGCTTTCTTT
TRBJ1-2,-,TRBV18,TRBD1,CASSATGTGTYGYTF,TGTGCCAGCTCAGCTACCGGGACAGGGACCTATGGCTACACCTTC